This T cell receptor (beta chain) stems from a study of cytomegalovirus exposure and HLA in healthy donors. This CDR3 comprises 16 residues. Germline V CDR1 and CDR2: SGHTA, FQGNSA. V trimming: 6 bases; J trimming: 9 bases; junction bases outside the gene matches: 12. The PCR used 60 Vbeta and 13 Jbeta primers. Sequenced by immunoSEQ multiplex PCR; TCRdb stores in-frame clones only, minus some. The sample lists approximately 200,000 clones; roughly 85% were seen once. V usage is TRBV7-2 and J usage is TRBJ1-6; 9 bases match TRBD1. The sample taken for sequencing was PBMCs. The origin of this receptor is a woman younger than 45 in good health and CMV-seropositive. The CDR3 bases are TGTGCCAGCAGGCTGGAACAGGGGGCATGGGGTTCACCCCTCCACTTT. Its translation: CASRLEQGAWGSPLHF.